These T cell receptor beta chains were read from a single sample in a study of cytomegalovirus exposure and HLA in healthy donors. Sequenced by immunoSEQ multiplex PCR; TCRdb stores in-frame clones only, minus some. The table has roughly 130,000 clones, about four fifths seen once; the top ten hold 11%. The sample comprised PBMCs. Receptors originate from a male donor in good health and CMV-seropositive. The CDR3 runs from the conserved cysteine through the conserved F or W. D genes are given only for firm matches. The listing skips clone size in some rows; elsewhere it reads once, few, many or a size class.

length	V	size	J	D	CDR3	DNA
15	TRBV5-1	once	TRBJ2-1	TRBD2	CASSWDPSGKFEQFF	TGCGCCAGCAGCTGGGACCCTAGCGGGAAATTCGAGCAGTTCTTC
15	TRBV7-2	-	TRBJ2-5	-	CASSLAGQIQETQYF	TGTGCCAGCAGCTTAGCGGGGCAGATCCAAGAGACCCAGTACTTC
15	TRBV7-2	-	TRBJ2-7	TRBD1	CASSLASGQFNEQYF	TGTGCCAGCAGCTTAGCCTCGGGACAGTTCAACGAGCAGTACTTC
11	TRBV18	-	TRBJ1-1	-	CASSPTPEAFF	TGTGCCAGCTCACCCACTCCTGAAGCTTTCTTT
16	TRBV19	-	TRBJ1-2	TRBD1	CASSLPGQPSNYGYTF	TGTGCCAGTAGTCTTCCGGGACAGCCCAGCAACTATGGCTACACCTTC
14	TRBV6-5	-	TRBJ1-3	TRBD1	CASSSQGGRNTIYF	TGTGCCAGCAGTTCCCAGGGGGGTCGAAACACCATATATTTT
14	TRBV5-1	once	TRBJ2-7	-	CASSLAGDKYEQYF	TGCGCCAGCAGCTTGGCGGGAGATAAATACGAGCAGTACTTC
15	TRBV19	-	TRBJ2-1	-	CASSIGRPLYNEQFF	TGTGCCAGTAGTATAGGGAGGCCCCTTTACAATGAGCAGTTCTTC
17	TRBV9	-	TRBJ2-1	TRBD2	CASSRSRTSGVGAEQFF	TGTGCCAGCAGCCGATCCCGGACTAGCGGGGTGGGGGCAGAGCAGTTCTTC
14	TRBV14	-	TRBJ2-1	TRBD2	CASARLAGYNEQFF	TGTGCCAGCGCCCGACTAGCGGGCTACAATGAGCAGTTCTTC
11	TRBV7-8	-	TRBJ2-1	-	CASSSFNEQFF	TGTGCCAGCAGCTCCTTCAATGAGCAGTTCTTC
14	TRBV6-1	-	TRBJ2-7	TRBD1	CASNRDRLRYEQYF	TGTGCCAGCAATAGGGACAGGTTACGCTACGAGCAGTACTTC
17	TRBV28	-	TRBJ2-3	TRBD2	CASLHGQAGVGRDTQYF	TGTGCCAGCCTACACGGGCAAGCGGGAGTGGGAAGAGATACGCAGTATTTT
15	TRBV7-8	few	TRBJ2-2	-	CASSLSAPGTGELFF	TGTGCCAGCAGCTTATCCGCGCCGGGCACCGGGGAGCTGTTTTTT
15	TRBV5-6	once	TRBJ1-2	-	CASRLLAAGDYGYTF	TGTGCCAGCAGATTGCTAGCCGCGGGGGACTATGGCTACACCTTC
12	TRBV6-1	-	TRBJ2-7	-	CASSQALYEQYF	TGTGCCAGCAGTCAGGCGCTCTACGAGCAGTACTTC